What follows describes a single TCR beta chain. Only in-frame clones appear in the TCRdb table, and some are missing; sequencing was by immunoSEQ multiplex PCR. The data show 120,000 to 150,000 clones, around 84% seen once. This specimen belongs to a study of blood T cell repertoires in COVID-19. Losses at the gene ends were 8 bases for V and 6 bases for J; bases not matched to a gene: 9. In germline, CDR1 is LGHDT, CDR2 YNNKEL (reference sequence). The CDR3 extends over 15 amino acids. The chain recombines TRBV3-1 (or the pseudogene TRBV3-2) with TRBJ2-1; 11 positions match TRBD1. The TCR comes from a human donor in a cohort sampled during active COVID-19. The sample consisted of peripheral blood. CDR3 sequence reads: CASQLRDRGFNEQFF. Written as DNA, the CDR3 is TGTGCCAGCCAACTCCGGGACAGGGGGTTCAATGAGCAGTTCTTC.